This T cell receptor (beta chain) was identified in a study of T cell repertoires in cytomegalovirus infection. Looking at the study overall: Indicated by public TCR beta signatures were CMV infection and matching HLA type.

TCRdb independently ran MiXCR on the reads; one entry per CDR3 protein. The data show just under 550,000 distinct CDR3 sequences, approximately 26% seen once. Remarks on this clonotype: The antigen is not known.

The study, taken as a whole, reports: Dominating the ex vivo response were HLA-C-restricted CMV-specific TCR beta clonotypes. Summed frequency of public TCR beta families distinguished CMV carriers with the relevant HLA.

Sequencing input: PBMCs. The TCR comes from a human donor in good health (CMV status not recorded). Some clones in this sample may be carry-over from other donors' samples.

The CDR3 nucleotides are TGTGCCAGCACTCCGGGGGGGACAGGGGGCTACAATGAGCAGTTCTTC. Its protein product is CASTPGGTGGYNEQFF. The chain carries TRBV12-3 or TRBV12-4 and TRBJ2-1; 11 positions agree with TRBD1. The CDR3 extends over 16 amino acids. The V gene end was trimmed by 7 bases and the J gene end by 3 bases; junction bases not matched to a gene: 8.